One and the same sample provided the 17 T cell receptor beta chains below, sequenced in a study of cytomegalovirus exposure and HLA in healthy donors. Amplification used 60 Vbeta primers and 13 Jbeta primers. The protocol was immunoSEQ multiplex PCR, while the TCRdb copy is restricted to in-frame clones and leaves out a portion. This listing includes approximately 170,000 clones. Sequenced material: PBMCs. The receptors derive from a woman between 18 and 30 years old in good health and CMV-seropositive.

The gene calls are TRBV5-5 and TRBJ1-1; the D is unclear. V shed 0 bases and J shed 3 bases, with 6 bases lying between them. Germline V gene sequence: CDR1 SGHKS, CDR2 YYEKEE (reference sequence). This CDR3 is built from 13 residues. DNA of the CDR3: TGTGCCAGCAGCTTGGTAGCTGACACTGAAGCTTTCTTT. The encoded protein is CASSLVADTEAFF.

The chain recombines TRBV25-1 with TRBJ2-2; the D is unclear. The CDR3 runs to 12 residues. Germline CDR1 reads MGHDK; CDR2 reads SYGVNS. Trimming removed 7 bases from V and 2 bases from J, with 5 bases in between. CDR3 nucleotides: TGTGCCAGCACTACTAACACCGGGGAGCTGTTTTTT. Amino acids: CASTTNTGELFF. Full variable domain (outside the CDR3, taken from reference TRBV25-1 and TRBJ2-2): EADIYQTPRYLVIGTGKKITLECSQTMGHDKMYWYQQDPGMELHLIHYSYGVNSTEKGDLSSESTVSRIRTEHFPLTLESARPSHTSQYLCASTTNTGELFFGEGSRLTVL.

About this clone itself: Other DNA sequences in the same sample also yield this CDR3. V and J are TRBV10-3 and TRBJ2-2; D gene unclear. Between the trimmed V and J ends, which lost 3 bases and 1 base, there was a span of 3 bases. The CDR3 totals 13 residues. From germline, CDR1 is ENHRY and CDR2 SYGVKD. The CDR3 DNA reads TGTGCCATCAGTGAACAGAACACCGGGGAGCTGTTTTTT. Encoded protein: CAISEQNTGELFF.

V gene TRBV9 combines with J gene TRBJ1-1, with TRBD1 matching over 9 bases. The CDR3 runs to 13 residues. Germline CDR1 is SGDLS and CDR2 is YYNGEE. V trimming: 3 bases; J trimming: 9 bases; junction bases outside the gene matches: 6. The CDR3 loop is CASSEDRGLKAFF. In nucleotides, the CDR3 is TGTGCCAGCAGCGAGGACAGGGGTTTGAAAGCTTTCTTT.

The V gene is TRBV9, the J gene TRBJ2-3; 7 bases line up with TRBD1. CDR1 is SGDLS and CDR2 is YYNGEE in the germline V gene. There are 14 residues in the CDR3. The junction had 3 bases not matched to a gene; V was cut back by 3 bases and J by 2 bases. The CDR3 bases are TGTGCCAGCAGCGGGGGGACAGCCACAGATACGCAGTATTTT. Encoded protein: CASSGGTATDTQYF.

The rearrangement links TRBV6-5 to TRBJ2-2, with D unresolved. CDR3 length equals 14 residues. Per germline, CDR1 MNHEY and CDR2 SVGAGI. Trimming took off 5 bases at V and 5 bases at J, with 12 bases between the two ends. CDR3 protein: CASSILTGTGELFF. CDR3 DNA sequence: TGTGCCAGCAGTATCCTGACCGGGACCGGGGAGCTGTTTTTT.

The rearrangement links TRBV5-8 to TRBJ2-1; D might be TRBD2 (5 bases). CDR1 and CDR2 from the germline V gene are SGHTS and YDEGEE. The CDR3 has 14 amino acids. Trimming took 4 bases from V and 8 from J, leaving 16 bases between them. The DNA of the CDR3 is TGTGCCAGCAGCCCCGTAGCGCCCTTCGATGAGCAGTTCTTC. Translating it yields CASSPVAPFDEQFF.

This chain links TRBV30 with TRBJ2-2; D may be TRBD2 (6 bases). The CDR3 loop spans 13 amino acids. Per germline, CDR1 GTSNPN and CDR2 SVGIG (reference sequence). The V end was cut by 2 bases, the J end by 7 bases, with 11 bases between. The CDR3 sequence is CAWSRRAVGELFF. The CDR3 DNA reads as TGTGCCTGGAGTAGGAGGGCCGTCGGGGAGCTGTTTTTT.

The J gene is TRBJ2-1, the V gene TRBV7-2, with a possible D match to TRBD1 (6 bases). The CDR3 consists of 14 residues. The germline V and J ends were trimmed by 3 bases and 4 bases, with 10 bases remaining between them. CDR1 and CDR2 from the germline V gene are SGHTA and FQGNSA. The CDR3 loop is CASSFPGAYNEQFF. The CDR3 coding sequence is TGTGCCAGCAGCTTCCCAGGGGCTTACAATGAGCAGTTCTTC.

V and J are TRBV5-4 and TRBJ2-1; D perhaps matches TRBD2 (6 bases). Between the trimmed V and J ends, which lost 10 bases and 4 bases, there was a span of 12 bases. The V gene's germline CDR1 is SGHNT and CDR2 YYREEE (reference sequence). There are 12 residues in the CDR3. DNA of the CDR3: TGTGCCGGGGGGTCAAGGTACAATGAGCAGTTCTTC. Its protein is CAGGSRYNEQFF.

This rearrangement joins TRBV7-9 to TRBJ2-7; D remains unclear. Germline CDR1 and CDR2: SEHNR and FQNEAQ (reference sequence). This CDR3 spans 14 amino acids. V gave up 5 bases and J gave up 3 bases, with 14 bases separating them. The CDR3 DNA reads as TGTGCCAGCAGCCCCTTCGTCTCCGGCTACGAGCAGTACTTC. This gives the protein CASSPFVSGYEQYF.

The DNA of the CDR3 is TGTGCCAGCCACGGGCGGGGTCCGGCGGGAGATACGCAGTATTTT. Encoded protein: CASHGRGPAGDTQYF. The chain combines TRBV13 with TRBJ2-3; a weak D match, TRBD2 (6 bases). Trimming pared 8 bases from V and 5 bases from J, leaving 20 bases between. The germline V gene has CDR1 PRHDT and CDR2 FYEKMQ (reference sequence). The CDR3 runs to 15 residues.

CDR3 loop: CASSPTGDTQYF. The CDR3, as DNA: TGTGCCAGCAGCCCCACCGGAGATACGCAGTATTTT. The chain employs TRBV7-9 and TRBJ2-3; D gene ambiguous. V lost 5 bases and J 5 bases, leaving 8 bases between the germline ends. This CDR3 comprises 12 residues. Germline CDR1 is SEHNR and CDR2 is FQNEAQ (reference sequence).

V usage is TRBV6-1 and J usage is TRBJ2-7, with D possibly TRBD1 on 6 matching bases. With 8 bases removed from V and 7 bases from J, the gap between germline ends came to 6 bases. This CDR3 is built from 9 residues. Germline values: CDR1 MNHNS, CDR2 SASEGT. CDR3 DNA sequence: TGTGCCAGCGGGACAGAGCAGTACTTC. Protein product: CASGTEQYF.

The chain uses TRBV2 and TRBJ2-6; 12 bases map to TRBD2. CDR3 length equals 18 residues. Trimming at V came to 6 bases and at J to 0 bases, leaving 6 bases not matched to a gene. The germline V gene encodes CDR1 SNHLY and CDR2 FYNNEI. CDR3 DNA: TGTGCCAGCAGACTCCAGACTAGCGGGGGCTCTGGGGCCAACGTCCTGACTTTC. As protein: CASRLQTSGGSGANVLTF.

This chain connects TRBV18 to TRBJ2-7, with D perhaps matching TRBD1 (6 bases). Germline-derived CDR1 and CDR2 are KGHSH and LQKENI. The CDR3 runs to 15 residues. V lost 3 bases and J 1 base, leaving 13 bases between the germline ends. Here the CDR3 DNA reads TGTGCCAGCTCACCGTCCGTGGGGGCTTCCTACGAGCAGTACTTC. Translating gives CASSPSVGASYEQYF. Together with reference TRBV18 and TRBJ2-7, the CDR3 gives the full variable domain: NAGVMQNPRHLVRRRGQEARLRCSPMKGHSHVYWYRQLPEEGLKFMVYLQKENIIDESGMPKERFSAEFPKEGPSILRIQQVVRGDSAAYFCASSPSVGASYEQYFGPGTRLTVT.

This chain joins TRBV4-1 and TRBJ2-3; 9 bases line up with TRBD2. Per the germline V gene, CDR1 is MGHRA and CDR2 is YSYEKL. This CDR3 has 16 amino acids. J gave up 2 bases and V 5 bases, and 8 bases lay outside the gene matches. The DNA of the CDR3 is TGCGCCAGCAGCGACGATAGCGGGAGTGTCACAGATACGCAGTATTTT. Encoded protein: CASSDDSGSVTDTQYF.